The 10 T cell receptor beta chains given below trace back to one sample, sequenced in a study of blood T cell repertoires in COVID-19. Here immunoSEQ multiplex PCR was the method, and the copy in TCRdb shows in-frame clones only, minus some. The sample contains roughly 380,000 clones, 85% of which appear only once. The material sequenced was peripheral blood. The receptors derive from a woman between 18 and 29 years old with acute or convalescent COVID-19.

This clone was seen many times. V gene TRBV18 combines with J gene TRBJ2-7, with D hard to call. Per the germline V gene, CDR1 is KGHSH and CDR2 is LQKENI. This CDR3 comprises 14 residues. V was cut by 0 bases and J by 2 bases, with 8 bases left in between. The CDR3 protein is CASSPPLSPYEQYF. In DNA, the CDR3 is TGTGCCAGCTCACCACCGCTATCTCCCTACGAGCAGTACTTC.

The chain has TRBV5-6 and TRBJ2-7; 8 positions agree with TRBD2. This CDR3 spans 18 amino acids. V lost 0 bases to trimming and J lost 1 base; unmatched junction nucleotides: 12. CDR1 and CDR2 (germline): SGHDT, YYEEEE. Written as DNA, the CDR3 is TGTGCCAGCAGCTTGGCGGGGGGGACTCCTACATTTTCCTACGAGCAGTACTTC. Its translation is CASSLAGGTPTFSYEQYF.

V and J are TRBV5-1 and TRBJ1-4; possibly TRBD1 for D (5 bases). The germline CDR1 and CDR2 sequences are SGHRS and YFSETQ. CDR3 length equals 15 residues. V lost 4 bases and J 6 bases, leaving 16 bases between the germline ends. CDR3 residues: CASSRRGGPDEKLFF. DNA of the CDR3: TGCGCCAGCAGCCGCCGGGGGGGACCAGATGAAAAACTGTTTTTT.

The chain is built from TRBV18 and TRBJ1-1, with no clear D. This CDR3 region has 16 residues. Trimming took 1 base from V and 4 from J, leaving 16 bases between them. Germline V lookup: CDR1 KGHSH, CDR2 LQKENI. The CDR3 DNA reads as TGTGCCAGCTCACCACGGGTTGATGCGGTGGGCACTGAAGCTTTCTTT. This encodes CASSPRVDAVGTEAFF.

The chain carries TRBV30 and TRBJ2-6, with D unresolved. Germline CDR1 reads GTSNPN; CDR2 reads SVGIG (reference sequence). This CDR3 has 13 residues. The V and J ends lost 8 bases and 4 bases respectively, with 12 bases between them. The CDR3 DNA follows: TGTGCCACGGAGTATTCCGGGGCCAACGTCCTGACTTTC. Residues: CATEYSGANVLTF.

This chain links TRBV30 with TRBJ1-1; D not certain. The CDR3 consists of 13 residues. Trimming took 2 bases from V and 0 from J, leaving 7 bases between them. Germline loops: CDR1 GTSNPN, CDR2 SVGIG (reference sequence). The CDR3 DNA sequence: TGTGCCTGGAGTTTCGGTTTGAACACTGAAGCTTTCTTT. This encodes CAWSFGLNTEAFF.

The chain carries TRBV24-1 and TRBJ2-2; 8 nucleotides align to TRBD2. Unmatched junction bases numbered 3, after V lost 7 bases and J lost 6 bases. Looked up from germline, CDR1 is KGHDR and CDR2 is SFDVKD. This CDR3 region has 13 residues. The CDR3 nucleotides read TGTGCCACCAGGAGCGGGAGTTCCGGGGAGCTGTTTTTT. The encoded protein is CATRSGSSGELFF.

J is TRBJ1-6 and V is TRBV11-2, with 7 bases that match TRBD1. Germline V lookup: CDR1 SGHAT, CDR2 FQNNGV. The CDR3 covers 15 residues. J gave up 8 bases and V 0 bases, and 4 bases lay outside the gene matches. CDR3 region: CASSLEGGRDSPLHF. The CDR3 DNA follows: TGTGCCAGCAGCTTAGAAGGGGGCCGGGATTCACCCCTCCACTTT.

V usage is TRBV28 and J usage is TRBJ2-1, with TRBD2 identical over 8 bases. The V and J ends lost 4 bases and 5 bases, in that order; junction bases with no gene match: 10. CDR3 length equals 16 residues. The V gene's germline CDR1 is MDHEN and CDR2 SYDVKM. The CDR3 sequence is CASSSLGAGEDNEQFF. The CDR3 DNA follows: TGTGCCAGCAGTTCCCTCGGAGCGGGGGAAGACAATGAGCAGTTCTTC. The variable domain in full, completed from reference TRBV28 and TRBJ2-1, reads DVKVTQSSRYLVKRTGEKVFLECVQDMDHENMFWYRQDPGLGLRLIYFSYDVKMKEKGDIPEGYSVSREKKERFSLILESASTNQTSMYLCASSSLGAGEDNEQFFGPGTRLTVL.

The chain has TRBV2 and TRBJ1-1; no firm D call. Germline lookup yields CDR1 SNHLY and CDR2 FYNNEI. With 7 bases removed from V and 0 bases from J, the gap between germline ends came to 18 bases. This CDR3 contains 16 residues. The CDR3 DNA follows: TGTGCCAGCACCCATACGTGGGCATGGGTGAACACTGAAGCTTTCTTT. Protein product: CASTHTWAWVNTEAFF.